This T cell receptor (beta chain) comes out of a study of blood T cell repertoires in COVID-19. TCRdb's table, derived via immunoSEQ multiplex PCR, lists solely in-frame clones and lacks some. The sample lists over 200,000 clones; around 90% were seen once. With 5 bases clipped from V and 5 bases from J, the junction kept 6 bases outside the gene matches. Per the germline V gene, CDR1 is SGHTA and CDR2 is FQGNSA. The CDR3 is 14 residues long. Each participant's cohort was designated according to participant-reported clinical history. Input material: PBMCs or T cells enriched from blood (not recorded which). The sequence derives from a woman aged 30 to 39 who had been exposed to COVID-19. This chain connects TRBV7-2 to TRBJ1-5; TRBD1 agrees at 7 bases. For the CDR3, the DNA is TGTGCCAGCAGCCCGGGACAGCAATATCAGCCCCAGCATTTT. Encoded protein: CASSPGQQYQPQHF.